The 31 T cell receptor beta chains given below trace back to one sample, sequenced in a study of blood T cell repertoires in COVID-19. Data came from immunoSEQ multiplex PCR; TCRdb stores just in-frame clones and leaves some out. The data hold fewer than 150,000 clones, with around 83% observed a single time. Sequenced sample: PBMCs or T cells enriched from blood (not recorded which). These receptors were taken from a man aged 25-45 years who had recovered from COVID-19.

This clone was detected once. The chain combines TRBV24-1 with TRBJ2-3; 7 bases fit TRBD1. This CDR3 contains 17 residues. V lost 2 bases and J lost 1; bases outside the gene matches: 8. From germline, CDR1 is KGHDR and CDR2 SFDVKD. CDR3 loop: CATSDSYYRGGTDTQYF. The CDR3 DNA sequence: TGTGCCACCAGTGATTCATACTACAGGGGCGGCACAGATACGCAGTATTTT.

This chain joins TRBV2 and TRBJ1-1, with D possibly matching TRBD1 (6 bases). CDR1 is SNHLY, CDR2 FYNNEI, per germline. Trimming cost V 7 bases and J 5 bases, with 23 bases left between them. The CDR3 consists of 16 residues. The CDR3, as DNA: TGTGCCAGCACCATGCAAAACAGGGTGGATTGGACTGAAGCTTTCTTT. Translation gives CASTMQNRVDWTEAFF.

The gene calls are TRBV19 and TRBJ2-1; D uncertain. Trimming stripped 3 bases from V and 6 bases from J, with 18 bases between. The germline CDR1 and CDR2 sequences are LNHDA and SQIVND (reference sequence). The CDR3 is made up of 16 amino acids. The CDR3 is CASSILSVTEFNEQFF. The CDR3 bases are TGTGCCAGTAGTATCCTTTCGGTGACGGAGTTCAATGAGCAGTTCTTC.

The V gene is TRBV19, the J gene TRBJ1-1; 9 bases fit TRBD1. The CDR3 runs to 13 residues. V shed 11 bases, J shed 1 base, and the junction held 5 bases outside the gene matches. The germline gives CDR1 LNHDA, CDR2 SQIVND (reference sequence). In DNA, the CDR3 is TGTGCCGGGCGACAGGGGGAGAACACTGAAGCTTTCTTT. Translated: CAGRQGENTEAFF.

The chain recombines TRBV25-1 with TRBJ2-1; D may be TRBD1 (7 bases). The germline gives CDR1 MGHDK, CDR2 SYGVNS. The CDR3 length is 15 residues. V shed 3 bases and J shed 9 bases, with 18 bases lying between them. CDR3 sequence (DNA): TGTGCCAGCAGTGACAGGGGGGCGATCCGGGGTGAGCAGTTCTTC. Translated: CASSDRGAIRGEQFF.

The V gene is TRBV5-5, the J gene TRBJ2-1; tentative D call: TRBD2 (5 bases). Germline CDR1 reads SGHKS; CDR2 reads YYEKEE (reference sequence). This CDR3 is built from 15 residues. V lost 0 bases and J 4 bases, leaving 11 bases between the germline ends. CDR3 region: CASSLAAVLYNEQFF. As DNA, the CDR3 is TGTGCCAGCAGCTTGGCAGCGGTACTTTACAATGAGCAGTTCTTC.

CDR3 in DNA: TGTGCCAGCAGCCCGTTGGACTGGGTCCGCACAGATACGCAGTATTTT. This sequence encodes CASSPLDWVRTDTQYF. This chain links TRBV14 with TRBJ2-3; possible D gene TRBD2, 5 bases. The CDR3 consists of 16 residues. V lost 4 bases and J 1 base, leaving 15 bases between the germline ends. CDR1 is SGHDN and CDR2 is FVKESK in the germline V gene. The full variable domain, completed using reference TRBV14 and TRBJ2-3, is EAGVTQFPSHSVIEKGQTVTLRCDPISGHDNLYWYRRVMGKEIKFLLHFVKESKQDESGMPNNRFLAERTGGTYSTLKVQPAELEDSGVYFCASSPLDWVRTDTQYFGPGTRLTVL.

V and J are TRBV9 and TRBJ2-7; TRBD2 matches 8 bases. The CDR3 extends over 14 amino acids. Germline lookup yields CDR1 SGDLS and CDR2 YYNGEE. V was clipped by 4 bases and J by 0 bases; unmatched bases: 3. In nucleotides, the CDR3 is TGTGCCAGCAGCCCAGGGACTAGCTCCTACGAGCAGTACTTC. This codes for CASSPGTSSYEQYF.

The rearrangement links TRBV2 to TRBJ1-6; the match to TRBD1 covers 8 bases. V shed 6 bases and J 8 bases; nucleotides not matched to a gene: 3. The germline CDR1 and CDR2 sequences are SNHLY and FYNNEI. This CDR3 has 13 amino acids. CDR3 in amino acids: CASSGTGYSPLHF. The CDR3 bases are TGTGCCAGCAGCGGGACAGGCTATTCACCCCTCCACTTT.

The CDR3 DNA follows: TGTGCCAGCAGGCCCGGCCAGGCCCTTGATCAGCCCCAGCATTTT. Its translation is CASRPGQALDQPQHF. This chain uses TRBV6-5 with TRBJ1-5; D unresolved. This CDR3 has 15 amino acids. Germline-derived CDR1 and CDR2 are MNHEY and SVGAGI. V was cut by 6 bases and J by 5 bases, with 17 bases left in between.

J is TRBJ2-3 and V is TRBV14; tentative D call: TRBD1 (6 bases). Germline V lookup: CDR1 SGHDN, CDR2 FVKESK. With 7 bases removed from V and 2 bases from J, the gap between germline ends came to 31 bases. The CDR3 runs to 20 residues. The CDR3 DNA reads TGTGCCAGCATTCTAACGTTTTCGGCTTGGAGCACAGGGTTCACAGATACGCAGTATTTT. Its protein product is CASILTFSAWSTGFTDTQYF.

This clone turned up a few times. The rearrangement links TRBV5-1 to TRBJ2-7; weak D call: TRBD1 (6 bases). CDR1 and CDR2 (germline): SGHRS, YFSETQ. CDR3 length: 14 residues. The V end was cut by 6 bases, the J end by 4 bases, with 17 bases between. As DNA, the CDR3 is TGCGCCAGCACCATGACAGGAGATGCGTACGAGCAGTACTTC. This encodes CASTMTGDAYEQYF.

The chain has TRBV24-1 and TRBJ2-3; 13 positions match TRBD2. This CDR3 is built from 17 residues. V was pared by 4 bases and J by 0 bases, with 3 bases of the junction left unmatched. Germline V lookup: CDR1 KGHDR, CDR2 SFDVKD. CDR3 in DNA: TGTGCCACCAGTGAAGGGACTAGCGGGACTAGCACAGATACGCAGTATTTT. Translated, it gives CATSEGTSGTSTDTQYF.

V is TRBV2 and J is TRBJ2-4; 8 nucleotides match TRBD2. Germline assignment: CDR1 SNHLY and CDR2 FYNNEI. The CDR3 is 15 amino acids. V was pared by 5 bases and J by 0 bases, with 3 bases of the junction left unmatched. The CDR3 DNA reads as TGTGCCAGCAGTTTAGCGGGGCTAGCCAAAAACATTCAGTACTTC. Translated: CASSLAGLAKNIQYF.

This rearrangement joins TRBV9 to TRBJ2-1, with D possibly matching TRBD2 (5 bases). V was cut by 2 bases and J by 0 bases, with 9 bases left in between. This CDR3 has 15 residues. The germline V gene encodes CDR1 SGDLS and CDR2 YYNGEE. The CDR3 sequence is CASSVSDSSYNEQFF. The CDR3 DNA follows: TGTGCCAGCAGCGTCTCGGACTCCTCCTACAATGAGCAGTTCTTC. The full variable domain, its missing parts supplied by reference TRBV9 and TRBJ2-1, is DSGVTQTPKHLITATGQRVTLRCSPRSGDLSVYWYQQSLDQGLQFLIQYYNGEERAKGNILERFSAQQFPDLHSELNLSSLELGDSALYFCASSVSDSSYNEQFFGPGTRLTVL.

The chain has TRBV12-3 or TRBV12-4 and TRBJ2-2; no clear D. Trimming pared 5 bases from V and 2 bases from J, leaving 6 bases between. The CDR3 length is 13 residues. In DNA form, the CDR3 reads TGTGCCAGCAGTGACATAAACACCGGGGAGCTGTTTTTT. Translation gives CASSDINTGELFF.

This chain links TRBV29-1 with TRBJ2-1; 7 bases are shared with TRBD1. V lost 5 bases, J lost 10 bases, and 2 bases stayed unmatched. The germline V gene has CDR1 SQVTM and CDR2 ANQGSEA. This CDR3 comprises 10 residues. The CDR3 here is CSVTDREQFF. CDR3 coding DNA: TGCAGCGTTACGGACAGGGAGCAGTTCTTC.

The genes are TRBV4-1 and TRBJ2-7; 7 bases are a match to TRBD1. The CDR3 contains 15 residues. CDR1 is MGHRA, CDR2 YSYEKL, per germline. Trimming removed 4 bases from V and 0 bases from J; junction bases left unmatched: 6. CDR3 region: CASSLGWTGSYEQYF. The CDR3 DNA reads TGCGCCAGCAGCCTAGGTTGGACAGGCTCCTACGAGCAGTACTTC.

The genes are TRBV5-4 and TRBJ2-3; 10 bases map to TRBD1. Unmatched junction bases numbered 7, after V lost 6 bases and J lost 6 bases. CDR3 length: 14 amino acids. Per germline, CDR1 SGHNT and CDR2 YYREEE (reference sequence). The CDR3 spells CASNRQGAKDTQYF. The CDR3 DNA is TGTGCCAGCAACCGACAGGGGGCAAAGGATACGCAGTATTTT.

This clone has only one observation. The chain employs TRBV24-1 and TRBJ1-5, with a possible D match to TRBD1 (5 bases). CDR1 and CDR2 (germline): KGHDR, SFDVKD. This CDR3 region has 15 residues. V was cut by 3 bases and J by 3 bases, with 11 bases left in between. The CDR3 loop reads CATSDRRQFNQPQHF. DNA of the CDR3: TGTGCCACCAGTGATCGTCGACAGTTCAATCAGCCCCAGCATTTT.

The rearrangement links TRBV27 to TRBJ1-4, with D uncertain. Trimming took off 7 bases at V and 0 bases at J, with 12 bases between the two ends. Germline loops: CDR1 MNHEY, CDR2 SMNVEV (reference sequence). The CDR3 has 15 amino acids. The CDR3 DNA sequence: TGTGCCAGCACCCCGGGTGGCTCAACTAATGAAAAACTGTTTTTT. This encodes CASTPGGSTNEKLFF.

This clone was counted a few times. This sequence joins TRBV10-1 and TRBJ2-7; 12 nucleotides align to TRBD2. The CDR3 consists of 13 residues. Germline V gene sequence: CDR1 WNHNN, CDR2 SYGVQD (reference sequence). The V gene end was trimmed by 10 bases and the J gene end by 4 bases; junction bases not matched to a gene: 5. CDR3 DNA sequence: TGCGCCACTTGGACTAGCGGGAAATACGAGCAGTACTTC. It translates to CATWTSGKYEQYF.

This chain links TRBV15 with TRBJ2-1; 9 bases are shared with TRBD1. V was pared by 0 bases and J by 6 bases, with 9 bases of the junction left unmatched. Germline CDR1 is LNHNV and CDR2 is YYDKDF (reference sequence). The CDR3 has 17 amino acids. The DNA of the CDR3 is TGTGCCACCAGCAGAGAATATCCGGGACAGGGCTTCAATGAGCAGTTCTTC. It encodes CATSREYPGQGFNEQFF.

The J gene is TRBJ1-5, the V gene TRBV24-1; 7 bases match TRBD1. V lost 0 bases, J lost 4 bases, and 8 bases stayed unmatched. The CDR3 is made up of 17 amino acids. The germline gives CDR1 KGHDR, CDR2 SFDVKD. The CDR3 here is CATSDLGRAGGNQPQHF. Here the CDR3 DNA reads TGTGCCACCAGTGATTTGGGGCGGGCAGGGGGAAATCAGCCCCAGCATTTT.

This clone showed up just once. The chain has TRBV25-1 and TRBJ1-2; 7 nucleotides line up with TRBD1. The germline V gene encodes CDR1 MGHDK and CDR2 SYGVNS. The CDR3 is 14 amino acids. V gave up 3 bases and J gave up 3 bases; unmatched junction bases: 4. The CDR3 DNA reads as TGTGCCAGCAGTGAGGTGGACAGGCACTATGGCTACACCTTC. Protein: CASSEVDRHYGYTF.

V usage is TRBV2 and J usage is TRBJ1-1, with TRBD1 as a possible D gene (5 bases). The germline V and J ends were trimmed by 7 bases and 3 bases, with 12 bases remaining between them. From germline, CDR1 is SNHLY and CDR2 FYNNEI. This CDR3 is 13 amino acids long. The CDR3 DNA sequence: TGTGCCAGCATAAGTAAACAGGACACTGAAGCTTTCTTT. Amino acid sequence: CASISKQDTEAFF. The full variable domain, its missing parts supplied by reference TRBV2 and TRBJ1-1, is EPEVTQTPSHQVTQMGQEVILRCVPISNHLYFYWYRQILGQKVEFLVSFYNNEISEKSEIFDDQFSVERPDGSNFTLKIRSTKLEDSAMYFCASISKQDTEAFFGQGTRLTVV.

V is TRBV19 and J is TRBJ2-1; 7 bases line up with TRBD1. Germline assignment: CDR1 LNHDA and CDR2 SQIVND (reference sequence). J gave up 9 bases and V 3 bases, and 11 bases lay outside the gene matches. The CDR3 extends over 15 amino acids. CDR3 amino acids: CASSINWGTVFEQFF. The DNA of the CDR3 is TGTGCCAGTAGTATCAACTGGGGGACAGTTTTTGAGCAGTTCTTC.

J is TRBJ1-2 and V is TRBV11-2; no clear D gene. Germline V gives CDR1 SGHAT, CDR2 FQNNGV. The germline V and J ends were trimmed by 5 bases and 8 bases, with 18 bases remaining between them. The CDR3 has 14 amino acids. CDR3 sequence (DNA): TGTGCCAGCAGCCTGACTCAGAAACCAAGGGGCTACACCTTC. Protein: CASSLTQKPRGYTF.

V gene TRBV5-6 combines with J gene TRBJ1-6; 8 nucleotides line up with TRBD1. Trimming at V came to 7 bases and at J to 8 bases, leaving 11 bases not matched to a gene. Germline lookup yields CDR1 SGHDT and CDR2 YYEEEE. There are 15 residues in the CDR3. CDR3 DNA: TGTGCCAGCGGGTGGTTCGGACAGGGTGATTCACCCCTCCACTTT. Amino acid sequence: CASGWFGQGDSPLHF.

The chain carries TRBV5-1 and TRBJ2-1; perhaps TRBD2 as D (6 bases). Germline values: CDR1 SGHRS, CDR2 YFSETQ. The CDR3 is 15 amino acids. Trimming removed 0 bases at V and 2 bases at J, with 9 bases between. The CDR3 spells CASSLEPGAYNEQFF. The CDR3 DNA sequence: TGCGCCAGCAGCTTGGAACCGGGAGCCTACAATGAGCAGTTCTTC.

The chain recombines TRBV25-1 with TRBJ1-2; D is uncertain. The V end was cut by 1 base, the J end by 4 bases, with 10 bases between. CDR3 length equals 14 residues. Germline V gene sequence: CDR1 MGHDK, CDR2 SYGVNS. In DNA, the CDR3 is TGTGCCAGCAGTGAATTTGAGGATTTCTATGGCTACACCTTC. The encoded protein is CASSEFEDFYGYTF.